This entry is about one TCR beta chain. Its antigen remains unknown. The data derive from a study of OX40 agonist ivuxolimab in advanced cancers. Findings and limits, study-wide: There was clonal expansion of CD4+ and CD8+ blood T cells by week 6 at 0.1 to 3.0 mg/kg.

Germline loops: CDR1 MNHNY, CDR2 SVGAGI (reference sequence). V shed 0 bases and J shed 0 bases, with 8 bases lying between them. This CDR3 is 16 amino acids long. Only in-frame clones appear in the TCRdb table, and some are missing; sequencing was by immunoSEQ multiplex PCR. The sample has some 39,000 clones; around nine tenths are singletons. The specimen comprised CD4+ or CD8+ T cells sorted from blood, sampled in a trial of the OX40 agonist ivuxolimab. This clonotype originated in an adult with an advanced solid tumor such as melanoma, head and neck, liver or kidney cancer. The V and J genes are TRBV6-6 and TRBJ1-4, with D uncertain. The CDR3 reads CASSYSAYSTNEKLFF. CDR3 DNA sequence: TGTGCCAGCAGTTACTCGGCGTACTCAACTAATGAAAAACTGTTTTTT.